The 23 T cell receptor beta chains below all came from one sample that was sequenced in a study of blood T cells in healthy people across ages. A second PCR of about 7 to 12 cycles used a sample-barcoded 5' primer and a J-beta primer mix. TCRdb redid the calling of the 5' RACE reads with MiXCR, one entry per CDR3 protein. The sample holds around 1,500,000 distinct CDR3 sequences, 42% seen once. The sequencing sample was made of blood. All receptors derive from a woman aged 18-29 years in good health.

This chain connects TRBV28 to TRBJ2-7; 8 nucleotides match TRBD1. Per the germline V gene, CDR1 is MDHEN and CDR2 is SYDVKM. The J segment lost 0 bases and the V segment lost 4 bases, leaving 5 bases of the junction unmatched. This CDR3 contains 15 residues. The CDR3: CASSSRQGFSYEQYF. The DNA for the CDR3 is TGTGCCAGCAGTTCCCGACAGGGGTTCTCCTACGAGCAGTACTTC.

This clonotype was counted many times. The chain has TRBV20-1 and TRBJ2-1; D is possibly TRBD2 (5 bases). This CDR3 comprises 11 residues. V was shortened by 5 bases and J by 15 bases, with 17 bases between the two germline ends. Germline V lookup: CDR1 DFQATT, CDR2 SNEGSKA (reference sequence). CDR3 protein: CSARSGETWFF. The CDR3 nucleotides are TGCAGTGCTCGATCCGGGGAGACGTGGTTCTTC.

In regard to this clonotype: One end of the junction is discordant with germline, which a read error may explain. The chain uses TRBV5-5 and TRBJ1-4, with TRBD1 matching 10 bases. The CDR3 has 15 amino acids. Per the germline V gene, CDR1 is SGHKS and CDR2 is YYEKEE (reference sequence). The CDR3 loop is CASSVGTGVGEKLVF. CDR3 in DNA: TGTGCCAGCAGCGTCGGGACAGGGGTAGGAGAAAAACTGGTTTTT.

CDR3: CASRTGGAATEAFF. The CDR3, as DNA: TGTGCCAGCAGGACAGGGGGCGCGGCCACTGAAGCTTTCTTT. V and J are TRBV28 and TRBJ1-1; 10 nucleotides align to TRBD1. The CDR3 is 14 amino acids. Looked up from germline, CDR1 is MDHEN and CDR2 is SYDVKM. The V gene end was trimmed by 6 bases and the J gene end by 4 bases; junction bases not matched to a gene: 5. Full variable domain (remainder filled in from reference TRBV28 and TRBJ1-1): DVKVTQSSRYLVKRTGEKVFLECVQDMDHENMFWYRQDPGLGLRLIYFSYDVKMKEKGDIPEGYSVSREKKERFSLILESASTNQTSMYLCASRTGGAATEAFFGQGTRLTVV.

As DNA, the CDR3 is TGTGCCAGCAGGGCCGGGACATCCTCCACCGGGGAGCTGTTTTTT. This translates into CASRAGTSSTGELFF. The chain employs TRBV12-3 or TRBV12-4 and TRBJ2-2, with D possibly TRBD1 on 6 matching bases. CDR3 size: 15 residues. V was trimmed by 6 bases and J by 4 bases, leaving 15 bases between them.

This clonotype occurred a few times. The J gene is TRBJ2-4, the V gene TRBV12-3 or TRBV12-4, with D hard to call. The DNA end is a closer match to TRBJ2-7, so the J assignment may be wrong. The CDR3 consists of 12 residues. The CDR3 loop reads CASSFLGNEQYF. The CDR3 DNA reads as TGTGCCAGCAGTTTTTTAGGTAACGAGCAGTACTTC.

The chain combines TRBV28 with TRBJ2-1; D gene unclear. The CDR3 sequence is 15 residues long. Germline CDR1 reads MDHEN; CDR2 reads SYDVKM. The V end lost 2 bases, the J end lost 0 bases, and 8 bases lay between the germline ends. The CDR3 here is CASSLRSYSYNEQFF. The CDR3 DNA is TGTGCCAGCAGTTTAAGGTCCTACTCCTACAATGAGCAGTTCTTC.

This clonotype came up once. The rearrangement links TRBV20-1 to TRBJ2-7, with D possibly TRBD2 on 6 matching bases. Germline V gives CDR1 DFQATT, CDR2 SNEGSKA (reference sequence). CDR3 size: 13 residues. Between the trimmed V and J ends, which lost 3 bases and 3 bases, there was a span of 12 bases. This CDR3 reads CSASPGLLYEQYF. For the CDR3, the DNA is TGCAGTGCTAGCCCGGGACTCCTCTACGAGCAGTACTTC.

CDR3 in amino acids: CASSFSTGESSYEQYF. The CDR3 nucleotides are TGTGCCAGCAGTTTCTCGACCGGGGAATCGTCCTACGAGCAGTACTTC. The V call is TRBV27, the J call TRBJ2-7; perhaps TRBD2 as D (5 bases). The germline gives CDR1 MNHEY, CDR2 SMNVEV (reference sequence). V lost 3 bases, J lost 1 base, and 16 bases lay in between. CDR3 length: 16 residues.

The rearrangement joins TRBV7-2 to TRBJ1-5, with D unclear. The CDR3 length is 17 residues. Germline V lookup: CDR1 SGHTA, CDR2 FQGNSA. Between the trimmed V and J ends, which lost 2 bases and 2 bases, there was a span of 16 bases. As DNA, the CDR3 is TGTGCCAGCAGCTTAAATTCTGGTGTTGTTGGCAATCAGCCCCAGCATTTT. This translates into CASSLNSGVVGNQPQHF. Using reference TRBV7-2 and TRBJ1-5 for the parts outside the CDR3, the full variable domain is GAGVSQSPSNKVTEKGKDVELRCDPISGHTALYWYRQSLGQGLEFLIYFQGNSAPDKSGLPSDRFSAERTGGSVSTLTIQRTQQEDSAVYLCASSLNSGVVGNQPQHFGDGTRLSIL.

The chain links TRBV27 to TRBJ2-7; D may be TRBD1 (7 bases). V gave up 2 bases and J gave up 2 bases, with 13 bases separating them. The CDR3 runs to 15 residues. CDR1 and CDR2 from the germline V gene are MNHEY and SMNVEV (reference sequence). The CDR3 loop reads CASSLQGEEAYEQYF. The CDR3 bases are TGTGCCAGCAGTTTACAGGGGGAGGAGGCCTACGAGCAGTACTTC.

This rearrangement joins TRBV5-1 to TRBJ2-7; 9 bases align to TRBD1. Looked up from germline, CDR1 is SGHRS and CDR2 is YFSETQ. There are 14 residues in the CDR3. The junction had 6 bases not matched to a gene; V was cut back by 3 bases and J by 5 bases. In DNA, the CDR3 is TGCGCCAGCAGCTCACAGGGGGCGCTCCACGAGCAGTACTTC. Protein: CASSSQGALHEQYF.

The chain employs TRBV20-1 and TRBJ2-4; 8 bases line up with TRBD2. The germline V gene has CDR1 DFQATT and CDR2 SNEGSKA (reference sequence). Trimming took 4 bases from V and 3 from J; bases not matched to a gene: 5. The CDR3 contains 14 residues. The CDR3 nucleotides are TGCAGTGCTACCCCAGCGGGAGACAAAAACATTCAGTACTTC. Translating gives CSATPAGDKNIQYF.

The chain links TRBV7-2 to TRBJ2-1, with 10 bases that match TRBD1. Unmatched junction bases numbered 12, after V lost 5 bases and J lost 5 bases. Germline V gives CDR1 SGHTA, CDR2 FQGNSA. The CDR3 loop spans 17 amino acids. The CDR3 nucleotides are TGTGCCAGCAGCCCATTAGGGGGGGGACAGGGGCACAATGAGCAGTTCTTC. It translates to CASSPLGGGQGHNEQFF.

This clonotype was found a few times. This chain's CDR3 is CATSKKREQPQHF. Written as DNA, the CDR3 is TGTGCCACCAGTAAAAAAAGGGAGCAGCCCCAGCATTTT. This sequence joins TRBV24-1 and TRBJ1-5; no firm D call. Per the germline V gene, CDR1 is KGHDR and CDR2 is SFDVKD. The CDR3 totals 13 residues. With 6 bases removed from V and 7 bases from J, the gap between germline ends came to 12 bases.

With respect to this clonotype: A read error may account for a junction end that differs from germline. This rearrangement joins TRBV27 to TRBJ2-3, with D unclear. The CDR3 has 15 residues. The germline gives CDR1 MNHEY, CDR2 SMNVEV (reference sequence). CDR3 bases: TGTCCCAGCAGTCCCCCCGTAGAGGGCACAGATACGCAGTATTTT. As protein: CPSSPPVEGTDTQYF.

V gene TRBV2 combines with J gene TRBJ2-7, with 14 bases aligning to TRBD2. The J call may be wrong; the DNA end is better matched by TRBJ2-5. This CDR3 contains 14 residues. Germline V gene lookup returns CDR1 SNHLY and CDR2 FYNNEI. CDR3 DNA sequence: TGTGCCGGGGGGACTAGCGGGAGTCTGGGGACCCAGTACTTC. Protein product: CAGGTSGSLGTQYF.

The V and J genes are TRBV12-3 or TRBV12-4 and TRBJ2-1, with D hard to call. The V end was cut by 3 bases, the J end by 5 bases, with 11 bases between. The CDR3 spans 14 residues. This chain's CDR3 is CASSLANYHNEQFF. DNA for the CDR3: TGTGCCAGCAGTTTGGCGAATTACCACAATGAGCAGTTCTTC.

V gene TRBV10-3 combines with J gene TRBJ1-6; weak D call: TRBD1 (6 bases). CDR3 length: 14 amino acids. CDR1 and CDR2 (germline): ENHRY, SYGVKD. V gave up 3 bases and J gave up 8 bases, with 11 bases separating them. The CDR3 loop reads CAISEQGIDSPLHF. In DNA, the CDR3 is TGTGCCATCAGTGAACAGGGAATCGATTCACCCCTCCACTTT.

This clonotype was recorded a few times. The V call is TRBV6-5, the J call TRBJ2-1; the match to TRBD2 covers 14 bases. This CDR3 contains 16 residues. Germline CDR1 is MNHEY and CDR2 is SVGAGI. J gave up 7 bases and V 6 bases, and 8 bases lay outside the gene matches. This CDR3 reads CASRGTSGRSRNEQFF. Here the CDR3 DNA reads TGTGCCAGCAGAGGGACTAGCGGGAGATCGCGGAATGAGCAGTTCTTC.

The chain uses TRBV7-9 and TRBJ1-1; D uncertain. The CDR3 has 15 amino acids. CDR1 is SEHNR, CDR2 FQNEAQ, per germline (reference sequence). V was shortened by 3 bases and J by 1 base, with 12 bases between the two germline ends. CDR3 amino acids: CASSFQTRSNTEAFF. The CDR3 DNA follows: TGTGCCAGCAGCTTTCAGACAAGGTCGAACACTGAAGCTTTCTTT. Using reference TRBV7-9 and TRBJ1-1 for the parts outside the CDR3, the full variable domain is DTGVSQNPRHKITKRGQNVTFRCDPISEHNRLYWYRQTLGQGPEFLTYFQNEAQLEKSRLLSDRFSAERPKGSFSTLEIQRTEQGDSAMYLCASSFQTRSNTEAFFGQGTRLTVV.

J is TRBJ2-1 and V is TRBV27; D not resolved. Germline V gene data show CDR1 as MNHEY and CDR2 as SMNVEV (reference sequence). The CDR3 is 15 residues long. CDR3 sequence reads: CVTRRISEPRNEQFF. For the CDR3, the DNA is TGTGTCACCCGAAGGATAAGTGAGCCCAGGAATGAGCAGTTCTTC.

The chain is built from TRBV12-3 or TRBV12-4 and TRBJ2-3; TRBD2 matches 10 bases. V dropped 3 bases and J dropped 4; count of bases not matched to a gene: 4. CDR3 length: 15 residues. The CDR3 DNA is TGTGCCAGCAGTTTTAGGACTAGCGGCTCAGATACGCAGTATTTT. This gives the protein CASSFRTSGSDTQYF.